This T cell receptor beta chain was obtained from a study of T cell responses to AZD1222 COVID-19 vaccine. Findings of the study overall: Spike regions recognized by vaccine-associated CD4 TCRs spanned the protein, led by 160-218 and 743-854. Possibly, clonal diversity was underestimated; donors were largely white British and included more females.

Second-dose schedules of about 4 or about 12 weeks were combined. A single count supports this clone. The antigen is unknown. Germline CDR1 reads LNHDA; CDR2 reads SQIVND (reference sequence). V was cut by 1 base and J by 7 bases, with 11 bases left in between. This CDR3 contains 14 residues. Sequencing was performed with immunoSEQ multiplex PCR; in TCRdb, only in-frame clones are kept and a portion is missing. Of 150,000 to 200,000 clones listed, 85% to 90% are singletons. The rearrangement uses TRBV19 and TRBJ1-5; TRBD1 might be the D (5 bases). The TCR was taken from an adult who received the AZD1222 COVID-19 vaccine. The source material was peripheral blood, sampled 28 days after the second AZD1222 dose. CDR3: CASSIVAGEQPQHF. The CDR3 DNA follows: TGTGCCAGTAGTATAGTAGCGGGGGAACAGCCCCAGCATTTT.